This T cell receptor beta chain stems from a study of blood T cell repertoires in COVID-19. Whole-study context: Samples of COVID-19 (acute and convalescent) were obtained from the United States, Italy and Spain.

V trimming: 7 bases; J trimming: 4 bases; junction bases outside the gene matches: 15. This CDR3 is 17 amino acids long. From germline, CDR1 is MNHEY and CDR2 SMNVEV (reference sequence). Authors' methods: Reference gene primers were amplified, and this amplification served to estimate nucleated cell counts. Only in-frame clones appear in the TCRdb table, and some are missing; sequencing was by immunoSEQ multiplex PCR. That table is the source of V, J and clone size, and D and trimming were worked out from the DNA. The data show roughly 120,000 clones, about three quarters seen once. The rearrangement uses TRBV27 and TRBJ1-2; 10 positions match TRBD1. The sequencing input was peripheral blood. The receptor was derived from a woman older than 75 with active or convalescent COVID-19. The CDR3 sequence is CASTSWTGGTLGYGYTF. DNA of the CDR3: TGTGCCAGCACCTCCTGGACAGGGGGAACCTTGGGCTATGGCTACACCTTC.